The next 15 T cell receptor beta chains were all read from a single sample in a study of spatial heterogeneity in lung cancer. TCRdb passed the 5' RACE reads through MiXCR, listing each CDR3 protein once. Seen here are over 25,000 distinct CDR3 sequences, more than 8% observed once, and the top ten hold 35% to 40%. This sample's time point: sample taken at primary tumor resection. Tumor, nontumor lung or frozen PBMC supplied whole RNA, sequenced without sorting. The input for sequencing was PBMCs, taken at surgery. These receptors were obtained from a female donor with early-stage non-small cell lung cancer.

This clonotype was seen ten or more times. The chain uses TRBV5-1 and TRBJ2-3; 8 bases line up with TRBD2. This CDR3 has 15 residues. With 2 bases clipped from V and 4 bases from J, the junction kept 6 bases outside the gene matches. CDR1 SGHRS and CDR2 YFSETQ come from the germline V gene. The CDR3 DNA sequence: TGCGCCAGCAGCTTTTCGGGAGGGCCCTCAGATACGCAGTATTTT. It codes for CASSFSGGPSDTQYF. The full variable domain, with the rest looked up from reference TRBV5-1 and TRBJ2-3, is KAGVTQTPRYLIKTRGQQVTLSCSPISGHRSVSWYQQTPGQGLQFLFEYFSETQRNKGNFPGRFSGRQFSNSRSEMNVSTLELGDSALYLCASSFSGGPSDTQYFGPGTRLTVL.

The sample holds many counts of this clonotype. V is TRBV7-2 and J is TRBJ2-4; 8 bases line up with TRBD2. CDR3 length: 16 residues. The V segment lost 3 bases and the J segment 0 bases; nucleotides outside the gene matches: 4. Germline CDR1 and CDR2: SGHTA and FQGNSA. The CDR3 loop reads CASSFSLAVAKNIQYF. DNA for the CDR3: TGTGCCAGCAGCTTCTCACTAGCGGTAGCCAAAAACATTCAGTACTTC.

This clonotype showed up many times. This chain connects TRBV5-6 to TRBJ2-7, with 11 bases lining up with TRBD1. Germline V gene lookup returns CDR1 SGHDT and CDR2 YYEEEE. V gave up 4 bases and J gave up 4 bases; unmatched junction bases: 4. The CDR3 totals 14 residues. CDR3 protein: CASSPGQGAYEQYF. The CDR3 DNA reads TGTGCCAGCAGCCCTGGACAGGGGGCATACGAGCAGTACTTC.

As to this clonotype: With a much larger clone just one base away, this may be a read error. V usage is TRBV12-3 or TRBV12-4 and J usage is TRBJ2-7, with 11 bases matching TRBD1. CDR3 length equals 15 residues. The CDR3 region is CASSPWTGGHYERYF. For the CDR3, the DNA is TGTGCCAGCAGTCCATGGACAGGGGGCCATTACGAGCGGTACTTC.

This clonotype was seen only a few times. V usage is TRBV23-1 and J usage is TRBJ1-6, with TRBD1 as a possible D gene (6 bases). TRBV23-1 is assigned to the ORF class and has an uncertain function. With 0 bases removed from V and 1 base from J, the gap between germline ends came to 19 bases. This CDR3 is 20 amino acids long. CDR3 protein: CASSQSRYRDLGSYNSPLHF. CDR3 coding DNA: TGCGCCAGCAGTCAATCTCGTTACAGGGACTTAGGGTCCTATAATTCACCCCTCCACTTT.

This clonotype was seen ten or more times. The chain links TRBV2 to TRBJ1-2; D gene uncertain. V lost 4 bases to trimming and J lost 5 bases, with 5 bases between them. The CDR3 runs 11 residues. Germline values: CDR1 SNHLY, CDR2 FYNNEI. The CDR3 reads CASSGHYGYTF. DNA for the CDR3: TGTGCCAGCAGTGGCCATTATGGCTACACCTTC.

This clonotype was counted ten times or more. The V and J genes are TRBV2 and TRBJ2-3, with D perhaps matching TRBD2 (6 bases). CDR3 length: 15 residues. Germline V gene sequence: CDR1 SNHLY, CDR2 FYNNEI. The V end lost 7 bases, the J end lost 2 bases, and 16 bases lay between the germline ends. The CDR3 loop is CASTSLAAITDTQYF. The CDR3 nucleotides are TGTGCCAGCACCAGCTTAGCGGCTATCACAGATACGCAGTATTTT.

This clonotype was detected only a few times. The chain carries TRBV28 and TRBJ1-6; 7 nucleotides line up with TRBD1. Germline CDR1 MDHEN, CDR2 SYDVKM. The CDR3 has 16 amino acids. Trimming removed 2 bases from V and 4 bases from J; junction bases left unmatched: 5. The CDR3 region is CASSLRQGFYNSPLHF. Written as DNA, the CDR3 is TGTGCCAGCAGTTTAAGACAGGGATTTTATAATTCACCCCTCCACTTT.

This sequence joins TRBV4-3 and TRBJ2-2, with D tentatively TRBD1 (6 bases). CDR1 is LGHNA, CDR2 YSLEER, per germline. V lost 0 bases, J lost 4 bases, and 12 bases lay in between. The CDR3 consists of 16 residues. The CDR3 nucleotides read TGCGCCAGCAGCCAAGATTTACAGGGTCGCACCGGGGAGCTGTTTTTT. Its protein product is CASSQDLQGRTGELFF.

In regard to this clonotype: As the CDR3 is not closed by the conserved phenylalanine or tryptophan, this likely results from a read error. The DNA is omitted, as the CDR3 cannot be located on it reliably, and the CDR3 follows TCRdb's listing. The genes are TRBV20-1 and TRBJ2-7; TRBD1, as called in the table, went unchecked against the DNA. The CDR3 extends over 14 residues, inclusive of both ends. Germline CDR1 is DFQATT and CDR2 is SNEGSKA (reference sequence). The chain's CDR3 is CSAREAGGVYEQHS.

A remark on this clonotype: A clone one base away is much larger, so this may be a read error. CDR3 sequence reads: CVSSIGDSLGSPLHF. CDR3 coding DNA: TGTGTCAGCAGCATTGGGGACAGTCTCGGCTCACCCCTCCACTTT. The chain joins TRBV7-6 to TRBJ1-6; 7 bases map to TRBD1. The CDR3 runs 15 residues. Germline V CDR1 and CDR2: SGHVS, FNYEAQ. Using reference TRBV7-6 and TRBJ1-6 for the parts outside the CDR3, the full variable domain is GAGVSQSPRYKVTKRGQDVALRCDPISGHVSLYWYRQALGQGPEFLTYFNYEAQQDKSGLPNDRFSAERPEGSISTLTIQRTEQRDSAMYRCVSSIGDSLGSPLHFGNGTRLTVT.

This clonotype was detected ten times or more. The V gene is TRBV12-3 or TRBV12-4, the J gene TRBJ1-3; D is undetermined. The V gene lost 7 bases and the J gene lost 0 bases, with 13 bases spanning the gap. The CDR3 loop spans 15 amino acids. The CDR3 region has the DNA TGTGCCAGCACCCGAGATGGTAGCTCTGGAAACACCATATATTTT. Its translation: CASTRDGSSGNTIYF.

Many counts were recorded for this clonotype. The V and J genes are TRBV7-9 and TRBJ1-1, with D possibly being TRBD1 (5 bases). The CDR3 extends over 17 amino acids. V lost 5 bases, J lost 6 bases, and 25 bases lay in between. Per the germline V gene, CDR1 is SEHNR and CDR2 is FQNEAQ (reference sequence). Here the CDR3 reads CASSTRGPGGRLAEAFF. The CDR3 DNA sequence: TGTGCCAGCAGCACCCGAGGGCCGGGGGGACGGTTGGCTGAAGCTTTCTTT. Variable domain in full (rest from reference TRBV7-9 and TRBJ1-1): DTGVSQNPRHKITKRGQNVTFRCDPISEHNRLYWYRQTLGQGPEFLTYFQNEAQLEKSRLLSDRFSAERPKGSFSTLEIQRTEQGDSAMYLCASSTRGPGGRLAEAFFGQGTRLTVV.

V gene TRBV4-1 combines with J gene TRBJ2-7; 8 bases are shared with TRBD2. The J segment lost 0 bases and the V segment lost 3 bases, leaving 13 bases of the junction unmatched. The CDR3 has 18 amino acids. Germline V gives CDR1 MGHRA, CDR2 YSYEKL. The CDR3 loop is CASSQLALGLASSYEQYF. DNA of the CDR3: TGCGCCAGCAGCCAGCTAGCCCTAGGACTAGCTAGCTCCTACGAGCAGTACTTC.

This clonotype was counted only a few times. The rearrangement links TRBV30 to TRBJ1-2; D remains unclear. Trimming took 5 bases from V and 4 from J, leaving 14 bases between them. This CDR3 region has 13 residues. Germline V gene sequence: CDR1 GTSNPN, CDR2 SVGIG (reference sequence). CDR3 loop: CAWGRVRPYGYTF. In DNA form, the CDR3 reads TGTGCCTGGGGAAGGGTCAGGCCCTATGGCTACACCTTC.